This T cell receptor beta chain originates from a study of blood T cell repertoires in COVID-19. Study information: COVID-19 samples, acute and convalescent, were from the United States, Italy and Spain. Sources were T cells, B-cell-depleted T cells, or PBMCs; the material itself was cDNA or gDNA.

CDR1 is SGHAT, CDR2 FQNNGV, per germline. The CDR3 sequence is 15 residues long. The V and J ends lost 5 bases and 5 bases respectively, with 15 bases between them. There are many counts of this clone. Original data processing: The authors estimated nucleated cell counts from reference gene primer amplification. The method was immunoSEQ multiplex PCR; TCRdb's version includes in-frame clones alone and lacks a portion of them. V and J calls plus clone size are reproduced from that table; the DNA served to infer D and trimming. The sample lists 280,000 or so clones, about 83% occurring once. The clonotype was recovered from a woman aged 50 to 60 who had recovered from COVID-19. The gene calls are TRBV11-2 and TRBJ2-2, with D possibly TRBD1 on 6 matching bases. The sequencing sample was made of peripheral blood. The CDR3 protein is CASSLTGSRTGELFF. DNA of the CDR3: TGTGCCAGCAGCCTAACAGGGTCGAGGACCGGGGAGCTGTTTTTT.